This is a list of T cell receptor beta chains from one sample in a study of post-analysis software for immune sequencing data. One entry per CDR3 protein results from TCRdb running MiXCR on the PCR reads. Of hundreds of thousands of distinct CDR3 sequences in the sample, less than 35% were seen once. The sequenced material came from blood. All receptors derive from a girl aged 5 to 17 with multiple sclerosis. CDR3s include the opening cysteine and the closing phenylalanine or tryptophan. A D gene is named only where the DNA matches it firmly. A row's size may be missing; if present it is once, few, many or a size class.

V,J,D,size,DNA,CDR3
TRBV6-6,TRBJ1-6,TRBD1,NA,TGTGCCAGCAGCGGACAGGATAATTCACCCCTCCACTTT,CASSGQDNSPLHF
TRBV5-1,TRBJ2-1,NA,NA,TGCGCCAGCAGCTTGGTCGGGAGGGGGCTTAACAATGAGCAGTTCTTC,CASSLVGRGLNNEQFF
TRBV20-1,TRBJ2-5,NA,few,TGCAGCTCCGGGCCCCCGGGGGAAGAGACCCAGTACTTC,CSSGPPGEETQYF
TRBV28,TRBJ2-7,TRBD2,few,TGTGCCAGCAGTTTAAGCGGGGATGGCTACGAGCAGTACTTC,CASSLSGDGYEQYF
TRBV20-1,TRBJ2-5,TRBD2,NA,TGCAGTGCTAGTGGCCTAGCGGGCCCAGAAGAGACCCAGTACTTC,CSASGLAGPEETQYF
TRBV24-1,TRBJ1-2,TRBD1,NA,TGTGCCACCAGTGATCCCCAGGGGGGTCATGGCTACACCTTC,CATSDPQGGHGYTF
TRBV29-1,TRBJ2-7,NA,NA,TGCAGCGCCCTTAAACACGACTCCTACGAGCAGTACTTC,CSALKHDSYEQYF
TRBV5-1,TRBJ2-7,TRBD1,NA,TGCGCCAGCAGCTGGGGGACAGGGTTCGAGCAGTACTTC,CASSWGTGFEQYF
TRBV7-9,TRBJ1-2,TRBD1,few,TGTGCCAGCAGCCCCCTGGACAGGGGCGATGGCTACACCTTC,CASSPLDRGDGYTF
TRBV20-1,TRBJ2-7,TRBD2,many,TGCAGTGTTCTGTCTAGCGGGACCTACGAGCAGTACTTC,CSVLSSGTYEQYF
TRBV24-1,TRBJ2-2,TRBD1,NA,TGTGCCACCAGTGAGGAGGCTTGGGGACAGGGCACCTTGACCGGGGAGCTGTTTTTT,CATSEEAWGQGTLTGELFF
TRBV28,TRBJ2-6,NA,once,TGTGCCAGCAGTTTCCCCCTTGCGGGGCCTGGGGCCAACGTCCTGACTTTC,CASSFPLAGPGANVLTF
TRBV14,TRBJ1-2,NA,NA,TGTGCCAGCAGCCAACAACAGGCCGTCGGGGGCTACACCTTC,CASSQQQAVGGYTF
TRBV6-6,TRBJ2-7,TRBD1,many,TGTGCCAGCAGTTACTCGACGACAGGGGGGCTCGAGCAGTACTTC,CASSYSTTGGLEQYF
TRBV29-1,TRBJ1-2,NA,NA,TGCAGCGTTTCCCAGGAGAAAGGCTACACCTTC,CSVSQEKGYTF
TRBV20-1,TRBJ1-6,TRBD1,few,TGCAGTGCCACACACAGGGGGGCGAATTCACCCCTCCACTTT,CSATHRGANSPLHF
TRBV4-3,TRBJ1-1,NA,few,TGCGCCAGCAGCCGGGGGCACGTCACTGAAGCTTTCTTT,CASSRGHVTEAFF
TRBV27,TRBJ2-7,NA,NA,TGTGCCAGCAGTTTAACGTCCGGCAACCACTACGAGCAGTACTTC,CASSLTSGNHYEQYF
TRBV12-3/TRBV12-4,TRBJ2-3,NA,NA,TGTGCCAGCAGTTCGGGAGGACAGAGAGCAGATACGCAGTATTTT,CASSSGGQRADTQYF
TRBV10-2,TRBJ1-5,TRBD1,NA,TGCGCCAGCAGTGAGGCTACAGGGGTTAGGAATCAGCCCCAGCATTTT,CASSEATGVRNQPQHF
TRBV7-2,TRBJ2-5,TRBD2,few,TGTGCCAGCAGCCAGCAGACTAGCTGGGGGGAGACCCAGTACTTC,CASSQQTSWGETQYF
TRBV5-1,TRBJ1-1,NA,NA,TGCGCCAGCAGCTTTCGCAGGGCGAACACTGAAGCTTTCTTT,CASSFRRANTEAFF
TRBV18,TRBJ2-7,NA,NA,TGTGTCAGCTCAGCCAACTCCTACGAGCAGTACTTC,CVSSANSYEQYF
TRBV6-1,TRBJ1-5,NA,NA,TGTGCCAGCAGTGCCGCAGGGGTCAATCAGCCCCAGCATTTT,CASSAAGVNQPQHF
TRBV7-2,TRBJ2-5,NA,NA,TGTGCCAGCAGTGTGCGGGGTAACAAAGAGACCCAGTACTTC,CASSVRGNKETQYF
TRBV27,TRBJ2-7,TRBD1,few,TGTGCCAGCAGTTCCTTGGACAGGGAGGACGAGCAGTACTTC,CASSSLDREDEQYF
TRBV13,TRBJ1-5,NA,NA,TGTGCCAGCTCATCCAGGGTCCGCAATCAGCCCCAGCATTTT,CASSSRVRNQPQHF
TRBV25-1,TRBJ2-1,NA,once,TGTGCCAGCAGTGAACCGGACCCTGGCAATGAGCAGTTCTTC,CASSEPDPGNEQFF
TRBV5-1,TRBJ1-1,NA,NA,TGCGCCAGCAGCTTGTCCCGCTCGAACACTGAAGCTTTCTTT,CASSLSRSNTEAFF
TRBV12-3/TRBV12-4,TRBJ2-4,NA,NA,TGTGCCGGCAGTTTGCCCGGGAACATTCAGTACTTC,CAGSLPGNIQYF
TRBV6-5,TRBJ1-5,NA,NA,TGTGCCAGCAGCCGGAAGGGCCAGGGGTGGCAGCCCCAGCATTTT,CASSRKGQGWQPQHF
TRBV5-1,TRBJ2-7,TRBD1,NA,TGCGCCAGCAGCTTCCCCCGGGACAGGGGGTTCCTCTACGAGCAGTACTTC,CASSFPRDRGFLYEQYF
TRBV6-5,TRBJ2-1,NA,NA,TGTGCCAGCAGTGGGCGAGCCCGGGAGAGGAATGAGCAGTTCTTC,CASSGRARERNEQFF
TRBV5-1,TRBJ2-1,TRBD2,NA,TGCGCCAGCAGCCCCATAGCGGGCGTACACAATGAGCAGTTCTTC,CASSPIAGVHNEQFF
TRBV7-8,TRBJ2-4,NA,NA,TGTGCCAGCAGCTTAGGAGGCGGTGTCGGGTATGCCAAAAACATTCAGTACTTC,CASSLGGGVGYAKNIQYF
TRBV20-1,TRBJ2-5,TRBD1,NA,TGCAGTTACGGACGGACAGGTCAGGAGACCCAGTACTTC,CSYGRTGQETQYF
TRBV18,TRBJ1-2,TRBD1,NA,TGTGCCAGCTCACCATTGCAAGGACAGGGGTCGTCTAACTATGGCTACACCTTC,CASSPLQGQGSSNYGYTF
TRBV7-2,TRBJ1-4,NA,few,TGTGCCAGCAGCTTAGTCGGCGGGACGGCGGAAAAACTGTTTTTT,CASSLVGGTAEKLFF
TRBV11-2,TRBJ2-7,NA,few,TGTGCCAGCAGCTTAGGGGGGATACTAGGCTCCTACGAGCAGTACTTC,CASSLGGILGSYEQYF
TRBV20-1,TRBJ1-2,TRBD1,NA,TGCAGTGCTAGGGACAGGAAAAGCTTTGGCTACACCTTC,CSARDRKSFGYTF
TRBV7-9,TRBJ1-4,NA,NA,TGTGCCAGCAGCCCATTGAGGGGCACATCTAATGAAAAACTGTTTTTT,CASSPLRGTSNEKLFF
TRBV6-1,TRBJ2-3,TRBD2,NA,TGTGCCAGCAGTGAAGTCGGGGGGACCACAGATACGCAGTATTTT,CASSEVGGTTDTQYF
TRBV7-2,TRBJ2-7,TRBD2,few,TGTGCCAGCAGCGGGATCGAGCGGGAGGCCCCCTACGAGCAGTACTTC,CASSGIEREAPYEQYF
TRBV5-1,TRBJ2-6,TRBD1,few,TGCGCCAGCAGCCCCGGACAGGGGGTAGCTGGGGCCAACGTCCTGACTTTC,CASSPGQGVAGANVLTF
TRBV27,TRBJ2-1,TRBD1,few,TGTGCCAGCAGTGACAGGGGCGTGCGCCCATACAATGAGCAGTTCTTC,CASSDRGVRPYNEQFF
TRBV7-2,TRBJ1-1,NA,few,TGTGCCAGCAGCTTAGCCTACTCGAAAACCGGGGGCACTGAAGCTTTCTTT,CASSLAYSKTGGTEAFF
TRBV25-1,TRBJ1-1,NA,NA,TGTGCCAGCAGTCCTGGAGGGGGTGGGAAAGCTTTCTTT,CASSPGGGGKAFF
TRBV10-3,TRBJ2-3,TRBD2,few,TGTGCCATCGCCAGGACTAGCGGGAGCCCAGATACGCAGTATTTT,CAIARTSGSPDTQYF
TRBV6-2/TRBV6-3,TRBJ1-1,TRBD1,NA,TGTGCCAGCAGTCCTGTCCCAGGGGGGATGAACACTGAAGCTTTCTTT,CASSPVPGGMNTEAFF
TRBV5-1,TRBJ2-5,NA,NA,TGCGCCAGCAGCCATCCAGGGGGGATCGAGACCCAGTACTTC,CASSHPGGIETQYF
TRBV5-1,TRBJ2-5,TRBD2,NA,TGCGCCAGCAGTTTACCTAGCGGGGACACGCGCCTACTGGAGACCCAGTACTTC,CASSLPSGDTRLLETQYF
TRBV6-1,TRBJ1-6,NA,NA,TGTGCCAGCATTGACCAGGGATACTATAATTCACCCCTCCACTTT,CASIDQGYYNSPLHF
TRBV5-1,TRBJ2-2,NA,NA,TGCGCCAGCAGCAGTACCGGGACACGGAACACCGGGGAGCTGTTTTTT,CASSSTGTRNTGELFF
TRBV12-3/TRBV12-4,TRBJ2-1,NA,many,TGTGCCAGCAGTTTGGGCGGGACGGACAATGAGCAGTTCTTC,CASSLGGTDNEQFF
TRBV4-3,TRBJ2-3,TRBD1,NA,TGCGCCAGCAGCCGCCGATTGTACAGACAGGGGTACACAGATACGCAGTATTTT,CASSRRLYRQGYTDTQYF